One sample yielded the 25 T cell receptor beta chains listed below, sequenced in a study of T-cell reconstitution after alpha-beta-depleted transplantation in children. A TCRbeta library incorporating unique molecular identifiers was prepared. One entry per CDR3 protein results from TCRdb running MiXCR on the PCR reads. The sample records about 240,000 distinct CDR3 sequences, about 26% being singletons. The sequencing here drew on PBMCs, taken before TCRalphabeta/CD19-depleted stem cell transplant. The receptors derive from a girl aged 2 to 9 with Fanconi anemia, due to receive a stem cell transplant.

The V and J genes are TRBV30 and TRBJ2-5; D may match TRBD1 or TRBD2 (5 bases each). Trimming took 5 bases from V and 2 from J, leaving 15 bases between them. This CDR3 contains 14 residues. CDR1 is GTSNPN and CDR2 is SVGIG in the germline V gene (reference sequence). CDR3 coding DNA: TGTGCCTGGTATATACCGGGACCGCAAGAGACCCAGTACTTC. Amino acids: CAWYIPGPQETQYF.

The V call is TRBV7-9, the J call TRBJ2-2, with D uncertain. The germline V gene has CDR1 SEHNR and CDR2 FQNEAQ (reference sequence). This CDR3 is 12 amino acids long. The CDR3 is CAVRTNTGELFF. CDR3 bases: TGTGCAGTCAGGACGAACACCGGGGAGCTGTTTTTT.

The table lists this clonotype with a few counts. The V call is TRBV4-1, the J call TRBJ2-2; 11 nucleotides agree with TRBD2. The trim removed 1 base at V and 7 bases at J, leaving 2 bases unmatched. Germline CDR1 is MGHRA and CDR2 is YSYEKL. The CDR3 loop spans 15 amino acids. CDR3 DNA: TGCGCCAGCAGCCAAGGGACTAGCGGGCTCGGGGAGCTGTTTTTT. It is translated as CASSQGTSGLGELFF.

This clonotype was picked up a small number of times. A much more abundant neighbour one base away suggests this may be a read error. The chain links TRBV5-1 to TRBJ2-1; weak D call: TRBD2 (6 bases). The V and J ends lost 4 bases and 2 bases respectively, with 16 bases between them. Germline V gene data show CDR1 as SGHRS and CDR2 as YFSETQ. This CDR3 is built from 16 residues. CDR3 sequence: CASSREPSVTYNEQFF. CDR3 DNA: TGCGCCAGCAGCCGCGAGCCTAGCGTGACCTACAATGAGCAGTTCTTC.

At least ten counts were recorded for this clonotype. CDR3 protein: CASLTRGFQETQYF. In DNA, the CDR3 is TGTGCCAGCCTCACCCGGGGTTTCCAAGAGACCCAGTACTTC. The V call is TRBV12-3 or TRBV12-4, the J call TRBJ2-5, with a possible D match to TRBD2 (5 bases). This CDR3 comprises 14 residues. Trimming pared 8 bases from V and 1 base from J, leaving 14 bases between.

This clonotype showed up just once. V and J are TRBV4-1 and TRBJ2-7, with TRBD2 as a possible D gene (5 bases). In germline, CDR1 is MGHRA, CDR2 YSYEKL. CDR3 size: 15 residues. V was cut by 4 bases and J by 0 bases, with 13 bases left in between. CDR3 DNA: TGCGCCAGCAGCCTCGGCGGAGGAACCTCCTACGAGCAGTACTTC. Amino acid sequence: CASSLGGGTSYEQYF.

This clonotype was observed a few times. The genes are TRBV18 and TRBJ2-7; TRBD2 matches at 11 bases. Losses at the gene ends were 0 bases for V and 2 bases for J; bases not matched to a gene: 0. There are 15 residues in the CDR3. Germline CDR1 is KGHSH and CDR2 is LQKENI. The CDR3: CASSPPTSGTYEQYF. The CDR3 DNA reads TGTGCCAGCTCACCACCGACTAGCGGGACCTACGAGCAGTACTTC. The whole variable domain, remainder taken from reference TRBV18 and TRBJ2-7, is NAGVMQNPRHLVRRRGQEARLRCSPMKGHSHVYWYRQLPEEGLKFMVYLQKENIIDESGMPKERFSAEFPKEGPSILRIQQVVRGDSAAYFCASSPPTSGTYEQYFGPGTRLTVT.

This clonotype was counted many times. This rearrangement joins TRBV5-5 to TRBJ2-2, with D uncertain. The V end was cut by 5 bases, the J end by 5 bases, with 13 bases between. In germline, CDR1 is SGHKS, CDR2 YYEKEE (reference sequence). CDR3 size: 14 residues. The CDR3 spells CASRSPHGTGELFF. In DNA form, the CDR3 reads TGTGCCAGCAGAAGTCCCCACGGAACCGGGGAGCTGTTTTTT.

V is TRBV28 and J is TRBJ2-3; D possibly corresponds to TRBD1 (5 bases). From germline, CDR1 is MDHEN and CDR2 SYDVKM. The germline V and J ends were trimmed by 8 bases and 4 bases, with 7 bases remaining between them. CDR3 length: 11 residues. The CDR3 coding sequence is TGTGCCAGCGCCAGGGCAGATACGCAGTATTTT. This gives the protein CASARADTQYF.

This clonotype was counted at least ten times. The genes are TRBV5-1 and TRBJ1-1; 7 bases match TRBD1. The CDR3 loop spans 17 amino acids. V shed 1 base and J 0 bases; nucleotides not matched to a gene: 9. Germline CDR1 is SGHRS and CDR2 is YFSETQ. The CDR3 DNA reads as TGCGCCAGCAGCTTGCGAGGTGTGACAGGGCTGAACACTGAAGCTTTCTTT. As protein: CASSLRGVTGLNTEAFF.

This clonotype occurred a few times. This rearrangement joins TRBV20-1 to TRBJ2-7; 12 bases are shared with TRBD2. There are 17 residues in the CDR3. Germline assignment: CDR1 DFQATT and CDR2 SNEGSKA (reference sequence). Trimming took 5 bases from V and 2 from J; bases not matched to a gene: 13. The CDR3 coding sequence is TGCAGTGCTGGAAGGACTAGCGGGGAGGGGAGACCCTACGAGCAGTACTTC. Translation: CSAGRTSGEGRPYEQYF.

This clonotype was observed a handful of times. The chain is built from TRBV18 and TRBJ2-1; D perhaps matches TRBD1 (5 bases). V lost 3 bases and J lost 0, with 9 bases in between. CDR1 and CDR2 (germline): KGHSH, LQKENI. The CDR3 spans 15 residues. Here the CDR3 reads CASSPGQGSYNEQFF. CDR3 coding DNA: TGTGCCAGCTCACCTGGGCAGGGCTCCTACAATGAGCAGTTCTTC. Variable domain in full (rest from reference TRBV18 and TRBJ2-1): NAGVMQNPRHLVRRRGQEARLRCSPMKGHSHVYWYRQLPEEGLKFMVYLQKENIIDESGMPKERFSAEFPKEGPSILRIQQVVRGDSAAYFCASSPGQGSYNEQFFGPGTRLTVL.

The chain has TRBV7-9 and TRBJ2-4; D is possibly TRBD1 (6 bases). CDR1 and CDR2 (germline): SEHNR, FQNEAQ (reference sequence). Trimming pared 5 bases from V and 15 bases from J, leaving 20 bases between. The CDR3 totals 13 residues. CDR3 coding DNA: TGTGCCAGCAGCGGAGACGGACAGCCCATAGGGTACTTC. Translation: CASSGDGQPIGYF.

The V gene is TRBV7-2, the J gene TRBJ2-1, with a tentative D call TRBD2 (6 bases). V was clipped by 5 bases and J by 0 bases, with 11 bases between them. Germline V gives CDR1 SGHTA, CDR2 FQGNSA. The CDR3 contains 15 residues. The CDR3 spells CASSVSGLSYNEQFF. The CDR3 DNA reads TGTGCCAGCAGCGTTAGCGGCCTCTCCTACAATGAGCAGTTCTTC.

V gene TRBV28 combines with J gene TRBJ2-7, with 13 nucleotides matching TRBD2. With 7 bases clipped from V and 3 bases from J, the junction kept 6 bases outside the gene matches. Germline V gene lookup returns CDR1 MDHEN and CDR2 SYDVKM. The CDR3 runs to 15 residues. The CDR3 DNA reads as TGTGCCAGCACCGAACTAGCGGGAGGGCTCTACGAGCAGTACTTC. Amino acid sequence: CASTELAGGLYEQYF.

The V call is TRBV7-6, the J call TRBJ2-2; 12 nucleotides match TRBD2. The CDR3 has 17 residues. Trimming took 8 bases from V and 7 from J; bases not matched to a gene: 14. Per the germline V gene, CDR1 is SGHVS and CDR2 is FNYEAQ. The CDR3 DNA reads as TGTGCCAGCGGACGTCCTAGCGGGGGGGCCGCTAACGGGGAGCTGTTTTTT. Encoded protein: CASGRPSGGAANGELFF.

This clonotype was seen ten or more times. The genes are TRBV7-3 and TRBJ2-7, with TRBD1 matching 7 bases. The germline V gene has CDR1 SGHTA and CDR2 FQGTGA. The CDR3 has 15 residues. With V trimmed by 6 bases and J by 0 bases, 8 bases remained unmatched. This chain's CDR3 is CASSYYRGPSYEQYF. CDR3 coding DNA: TGTGCCAGCAGTTATTACAGGGGACCCTCCTACGAGCAGTACTTC. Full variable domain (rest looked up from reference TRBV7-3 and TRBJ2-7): GAGVSQTPSNKVTEKGKYVELRCDPISGHTALYWYRQSLGQGPEFLIYFQGTGAADDSGLPNDRFFAVRPEGSVSTLKIQRTERGDSAVYLCASSYYRGPSYEQYFGPGTRLTVT.

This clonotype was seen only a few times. The CDR3 here is CASSQRQGATGELFF. The CDR3 region has the DNA TGTGCCAGCAGCCAACGACAGGGGGCAACCGGGGAGCTGTTTTTT. The chain uses TRBV4-2 and TRBJ2-2; TRBD1 agrees at 10 bases. The CDR3 has 15 amino acids. V lost 2 bases, J lost 5 bases, and 2 bases stayed unmatched. Per the germline V gene, CDR1 is LGHNA and CDR2 is YNFKEQ.

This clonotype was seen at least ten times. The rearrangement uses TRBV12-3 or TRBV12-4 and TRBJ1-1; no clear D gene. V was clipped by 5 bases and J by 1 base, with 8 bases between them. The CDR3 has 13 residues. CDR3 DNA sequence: TGTGCCAGCAGTGCCCAGGAGAACACTGAAGCTTTCTTT. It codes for CASSAQENTEAFF.

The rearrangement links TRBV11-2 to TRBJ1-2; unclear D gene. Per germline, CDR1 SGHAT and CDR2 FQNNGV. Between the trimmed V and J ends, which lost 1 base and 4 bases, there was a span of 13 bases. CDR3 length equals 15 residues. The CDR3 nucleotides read TGTGCCAGCAGCTTAGGGGCAGTGGGGTCCTATGGCTACACCTTC. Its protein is CASSLGAVGSYGYTF. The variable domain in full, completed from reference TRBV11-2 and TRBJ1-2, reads EAGVAQSPRYKIIEKRQSVAFWCNPISGHATLYWYQQILGQGPKLLIQFQNNGVVDDSQLPKDRFSAERLKGVDSTLKIQPAKLEDSAVYLCASSLGAVGSYGYTFGSGTRLTVV.

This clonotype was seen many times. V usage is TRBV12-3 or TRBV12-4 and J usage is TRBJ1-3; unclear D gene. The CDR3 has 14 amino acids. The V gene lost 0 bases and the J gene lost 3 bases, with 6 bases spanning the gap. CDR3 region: CASSLAIGGNTIYF. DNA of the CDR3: TGTGCCAGCAGTTTAGCCATTGGTGGAAACACCATATATTTT.

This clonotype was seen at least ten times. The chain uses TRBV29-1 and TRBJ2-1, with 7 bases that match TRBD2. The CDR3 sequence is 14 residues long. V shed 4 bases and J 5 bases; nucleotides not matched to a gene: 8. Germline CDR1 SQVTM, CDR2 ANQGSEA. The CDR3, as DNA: TGCAGCGTTGGGCGGGGGAGCAGGCACAATGAGCAGTTCTTC. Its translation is CSVGRGSRHNEQFF.

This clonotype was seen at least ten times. Written as DNA, the CDR3 is TGCAGCGTTGAAGGGACAGGGGAGTCCCTAAACTACAATGAGCAGTTCTTC. Translating it yields CSVEGTGESLNYNEQFF. The chain uses TRBV29-1 and TRBJ2-1; 9 positions agree with TRBD1. The V gene end was trimmed by 1 base and the J gene end by 3 bases; junction bases not matched to a gene: 10. Germline V CDR1 and CDR2: SQVTM, ANQGSEA. There are 17 residues in the CDR3.

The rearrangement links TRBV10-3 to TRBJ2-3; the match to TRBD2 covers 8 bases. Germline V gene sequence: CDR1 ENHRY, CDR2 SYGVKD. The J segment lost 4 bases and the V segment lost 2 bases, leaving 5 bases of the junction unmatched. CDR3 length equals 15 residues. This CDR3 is CAISEGREVPDTQYF. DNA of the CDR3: TGTGCCATCAGTGAGGGGCGGGAGGTCCCAGATACGCAGTATTTT.

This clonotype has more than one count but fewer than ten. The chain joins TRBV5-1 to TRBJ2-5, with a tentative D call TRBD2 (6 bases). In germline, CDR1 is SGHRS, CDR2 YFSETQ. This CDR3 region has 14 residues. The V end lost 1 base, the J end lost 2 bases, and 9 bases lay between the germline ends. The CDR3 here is CASSLWGTQETQYF. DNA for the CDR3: TGCGCCAGCAGCTTGTGGGGGACTCAAGAGACCCAGTACTTC.